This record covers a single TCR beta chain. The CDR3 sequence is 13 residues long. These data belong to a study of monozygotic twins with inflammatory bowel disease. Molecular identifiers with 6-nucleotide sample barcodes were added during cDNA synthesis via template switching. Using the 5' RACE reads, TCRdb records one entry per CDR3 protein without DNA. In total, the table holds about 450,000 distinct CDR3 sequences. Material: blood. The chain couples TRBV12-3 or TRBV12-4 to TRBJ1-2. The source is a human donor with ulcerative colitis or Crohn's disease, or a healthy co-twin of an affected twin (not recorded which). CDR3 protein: CASSLFDYYGYTF.